One and the same sample provided the 9 T cell receptor beta chains below, sequenced in a study of T-cell reconstitution after alpha-beta-depleted transplantation in children. For TCRbeta, the library was prepared with unique molecular identifiers. Each CDR3 protein gets one entry after TCRdb re-called the PCR reads with MiXCR. The data hold 450,000 to 600,000 distinct CDR3 sequences, with 8% to 11% observed a single time. The source was PBMCs, collected before TCRalphabeta/CD19-depleted stem cell transplant. The receptor source for this set is a child aged 2-9 years with inherited bone marrow failure, due to receive a stem cell transplant.

Ten or more counts support this clonotype. The CDR3 loop reads CASSFPNTIYF. CDR3 nucleotides: TGTGCCAGCAGCTTTCCCAACACCATATATTTT. The J gene is TRBJ1-3, the V gene TRBV11-2; no firm D call. CDR1 and CDR2 (germline): SGHAT, FQNNGV. The V end lost 3 bases, the J end lost 7 bases, and 4 bases lay between the germline ends. CDR3 length: 11 amino acids.

Concerning this clonotype: One base away lies a much larger clone, so this may be a sequencing read error. The chain employs TRBV12-3 or TRBV12-4 and TRBJ2-3; D remains ambiguous. V lost 5 bases and J 7 bases, leaving 13 bases between the germline ends. The CDR3 is made up of 13 amino acids. In DNA form, the CDR3 reads TGTGCCAGCAGTCCTCCCTCTCCAAATACGCAGTATTTT. As protein: CASSPPSPNTQYF.

This clonotype appeared many times. This sequence joins TRBV7-9 and TRBJ2-7; no firm D call. The CDR3 is made up of 15 amino acids. Germline V gives CDR1 SEHNR, CDR2 FQNEAQ (reference sequence). V was trimmed by 0 bases and J by 0 bases, leaving 9 bases between them. In DNA form, the CDR3 reads TGTGCCAGCAGCTTAGCAGTCTCGAGCTCCTACGAGCAGTACTTC. It specifies CASSLAVSSSYEQYF.

This clonotype was counted between two and nine times. The rearrangement links TRBV19 to TRBJ2-7; D unclear. Germline V gives CDR1 LNHDA, CDR2 SQIVND (reference sequence). The CDR3 has 13 amino acids. V was cut by 8 bases and J by 1 base, with 12 bases left in between. The CDR3 loop is CASGPGASYEQYF. In DNA form, the CDR3 reads TGTGCCAGTGGCCCAGGTGCATCCTACGAGCAGTACTTC. Full variable domain (remainder filled in from reference TRBV19 and TRBJ2-7): DGGITQSPKYLFRKEGQNVTLSCEQNLNHDAMYWYRQDPGQGLRLIYYSQIVNDFQKGDIAEGYSVSREKKESFPLTVTSAQKNPTAFYLCASGPGASYEQYFGPGTRLTVT.

This clonotype was counted ten times or more. This chain links TRBV20-1 with TRBJ2-7; 14 nucleotides line up with TRBD2. CDR1 and CDR2 from the germline V gene are DFQATT and SNEGSKA (reference sequence). This CDR3 comprises 16 residues. V lost 6 bases, J lost 2 bases, and 9 bases stayed unmatched. CDR3 DNA: TGCAGTGCGCTGACTAGCGGGAGGGTAGGGCCCTACGAGCAGTACTTC. Translating gives CSALTSGRVGPYEQYF.

This clonotype was detected many times. V and J are TRBV15 and TRBJ1-1, with 9 bases lining up with TRBD1. V shed 2 bases and J 7 bases; nucleotides not matched to a gene: 8. CDR1 and CDR2 from the germline V gene are LNHNV and YYDKDF (reference sequence). This CDR3 region has 15 residues. In nucleotides, the CDR3 is TGTGCCACCAGCAGAAGAAACAGGGGGCCGAATGAAGCTTTCTTT. Translation: CATSRRNRGPNEAFF.

This clonotype was seen a few times. The CDR3 protein is CASSGEGGDTQYF. CDR3 bases: TGTGCCAGCAGCGGGGAGGGTGGGGATACGCAGTATTTT. This chain links TRBV7-2 with TRBJ2-3; 7 nucleotides match TRBD2. J gave up 6 bases and V 5 bases, and 5 bases lay outside the gene matches. The germline gives CDR1 SGHTA, CDR2 FQGNSA. The CDR3 consists of 13 residues.

This clonotype was recorded at least ten times. The chain combines TRBV5-1 with TRBJ1-6; no firm D call. V lost 0 bases and J 3 bases, leaving 7 bases between the germline ends. The CDR3 has 15 residues. Per germline, CDR1 SGHRS and CDR2 YFSETQ. The CDR3 protein is CASSLVFSYNSPLHF. Here the CDR3 DNA reads TGCGCCAGCAGCTTGGTTTTCAGCTATAATTCACCCCTCCACTTT.

This clonotype has a count of ten or more. The CDR3 DNA sequence: TGCAGTGCTACCAAAGGGACAGTTCCCTACGAGCAGTACTTC. Amino acid sequence: CSATKGTVPYEQYF. The chain uses TRBV20-1 and TRBJ2-7; 7 bases are shared with TRBD1. The V gene end was trimmed by 4 bases and the J gene end by 2 bases; junction bases not matched to a gene: 8. The CDR3 totals 14 residues. Germline CDR1 DFQATT, CDR2 SNEGSKA (reference sequence).